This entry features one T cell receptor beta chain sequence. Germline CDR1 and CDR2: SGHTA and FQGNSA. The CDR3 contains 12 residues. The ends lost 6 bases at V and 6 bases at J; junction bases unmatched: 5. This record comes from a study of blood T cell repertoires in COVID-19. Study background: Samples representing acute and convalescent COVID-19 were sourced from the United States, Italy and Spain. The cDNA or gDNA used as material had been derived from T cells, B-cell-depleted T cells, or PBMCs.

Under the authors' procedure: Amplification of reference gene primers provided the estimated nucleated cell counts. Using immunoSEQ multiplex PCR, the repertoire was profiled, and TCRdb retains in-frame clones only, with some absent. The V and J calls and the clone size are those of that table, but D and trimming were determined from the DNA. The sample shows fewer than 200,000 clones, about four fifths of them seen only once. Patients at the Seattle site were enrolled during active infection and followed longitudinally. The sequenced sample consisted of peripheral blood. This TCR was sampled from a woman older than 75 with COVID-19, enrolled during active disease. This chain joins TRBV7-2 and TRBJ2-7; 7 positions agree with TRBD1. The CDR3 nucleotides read TGTGCCAGCAGTAGAGACAGGGTCGAGCAGTACTTC. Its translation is CASSRDRVEQYF.